The 32 T cell receptor beta chains listed next were all sequenced from one sample in a study of post-analysis software for immune sequencing data. Their antigens remain unidentified. Points from the study as a whole: The five TRBV segments detected at higher frequency in patients than in controls included TRBV5-6, TRBV5-1 and TRBV20-1.

Unique-molecular-identifier-tagged TCR beta cDNA libraries were used. TCRdb independently ran MiXCR on the PCR reads; one entry per CDR3 protein. The sample holds approximately 770,000 distinct CDR3 sequences, 46% seen once. Sequencing was done on a sample of blood. The origin of the receptors is a girl between 10 and 17 years old with multiple sclerosis.

This clonotype was counted only a few times. This chain links TRBV15 with TRBJ2-6; a weak D match, TRBD1 (7 bases). Germline CDR1 is LNHNV and CDR2 is YYDKDF (reference sequence). This CDR3 region has 19 residues. Trimming took off 3 bases at V and 2 bases at J, with 20 bases between the two ends. This chain's CDR3 is CATSSRAGQTLTGANVLTF. The CDR3 DNA follows: TGTGCCACCAGCAGCCGTGCGGGACAGACTTTGACTGGGGCCAACGTCCTGACTTTC.

The chain joins TRBV20-1 to TRBJ1-2; 11 nucleotides match TRBD1. CDR1 is DFQATT, CDR2 SNEGSKA, per germline (reference sequence). The CDR3 sequence is 12 residues long. Germline trimming cut 5 bases from V and 8 bases from J; bases unmatched to any gene: 4. The CDR3 region has the DNA TGCAGTGCTCCGGGACAGGGGGAAGGCTACACCTTC. Protein product: CSAPGQGEGYTF.

The chain has TRBV27 and TRBJ2-6; D possibly corresponds to TRBD2 (6 bases). The CDR3 is 17 amino acids. V gave up 1 base and J gave up 0 bases, with 10 bases separating them. Germline CDR1 MNHEY, CDR2 SMNVEV (reference sequence). CDR3 DNA: TGTGCCAGCAGTTTATGGGACGGGAGCTCTGGGGCCAACGTCCTGACTTTC. Translation gives CASSLWDGSSGANVLTF.

This clonotype was seen a handful of times. The rearrangement uses TRBV7-3 and TRBJ2-1; weak D call: TRBD1 (6 bases). CDR1 and CDR2 from the germline V gene are SGHTA and FQGTGA. This CDR3 is built from 14 residues. Between the trimmed V and J ends, which lost 4 bases and 7 bases, there was a span of 14 bases. CDR3 sequence: CASSSKTGFNEQFF. CDR3 coding DNA: TGTGCCAGCAGCTCCAAGACAGGCTTTAATGAGCAGTTCTTC.

This rearrangement joins TRBV20-1 to TRBJ2-1; no definite D call. Deletions cut 3 bases from V and 7 bases from J, with 7 bases between. Per germline, CDR1 DFQATT and CDR2 SNEGSKA (reference sequence). This CDR3 region has 11 residues. CDR3 amino acids: CSASEVNEQFF. CDR3 nucleotides: TGCAGTGCTAGTGAAGTGAATGAGCAGTTCTTC.

The chain has TRBV6-1 and TRBJ1-4; D ambiguous. Germline CDR1 is MNHNS and CDR2 is SASEGT. The V gene lost 1 base and the J gene lost 0 bases, with 6 bases spanning the gap. The CDR3 totals 15 residues. The CDR3 region is CASSEGVATNEKLFF. The CDR3 DNA reads as TGTGCCAGCAGTGAAGGGGTTGCAACTAATGAAAAACTGTTTTTT.

The CDR3 DNA reads TGTGCCAGCAGTTTCCCCCGGACTAGCGGGTCGATCTCCTACAATGAGCAGTTCTTC. Its translation: CASSFPRTSGSISYNEQFF. The chain carries TRBV27 and TRBJ2-1; the match to TRBD2 covers 11 bases. J was trimmed by 0 bases and V by 3 bases; bases with no gene match: 10. From germline, CDR1 is MNHEY and CDR2 SMNVEV (reference sequence). The CDR3 consists of 19 residues.

CDR3 nucleotide sequence: TGTGCCACCAGCAGAGATATGGGGGTTGGTGGGCAAGAGACCCAGTACTTC. It is translated as CATSRDMGVGGQETQYF. V is TRBV15 and J is TRBJ2-4; TRBD1 or TRBD2 may be the D gene (5 bases each). TRBJ2-5 explains the end of the DNA better; the J call may be wrong. The CDR3 has 17 residues. Germline CDR1 LNHNV, CDR2 YYDKDF (reference sequence).

In its sample, this clonotype was seen a few times. One junction end disagrees with the germline gene, perhaps due to a read error. The chain uses TRBV7-7 and TRBJ2-4; D is undetermined. CDR3 size: 13 residues. Germline assignment: CDR1 SSHAT and CDR2 FNYEAQ (reference sequence). The CDR3 region has the DNA TGTGCTAGCAGCCGTAGAGTTGGGGACATTCAGTACTTC. Its protein is CASSRRVGDIQYF.

This clonotype has just a few counts. V usage is TRBV7-9 and J usage is TRBJ2-7; the D gene is possibly TRBD1 (5 bases). The V end lost 7 bases, the J end lost 5 bases, and 18 bases lay between the germline ends. CDR3 size: 14 residues. In germline, CDR1 is SEHNR, CDR2 FQNEAQ (reference sequence). The CDR3 is CASNEKGKEDEQYF. CDR3 nucleotide sequence: TGTGCCAGCAATGAAAAGGGGAAAGAGGACGAGCAGTACTTC. The full variable domain, in which reference TRBV7-9 and TRBJ2-7 provide the parts outside the CDR3, is DTGVSQNPRHKITKRGQNVTFRCDPISEHNRLYWYRQTLGQGPEFLTYFQNEAQLEKSRLLSDRFSAERPKGSFSTLEIQRTEQGDSAMYLCASNEKGKEDEQYFGPGTRLTVT.

This clonotype was seen a few times. The chain is built from TRBV29-1 and TRBJ1-2; D gene uncertain. The CDR3 spans 15 residues. Germline values: CDR1 SQVTM, CDR2 ANQGSEA. Trimming removed 1 base from V and 2 bases from J, with 14 bases in between. The CDR3 loop reads CSVEGGGKLNYGYTF. The DNA of the CDR3 is TGCAGCGTTGAAGGAGGAGGCAAGCTAAACTATGGCTACACCTTC.

V usage is TRBV27 and J usage is TRBJ2-1; D perhaps matches TRBD1 (6 bases). The DNA end lines up better with TRBJ2-7; the J call may be wrong. There are 17 residues in the CDR3. The germline gives CDR1 MNHEY, CDR2 SMNVEV (reference sequence). The CDR3 loop reads CASSLNPWTAPGSEQYF. CDR3 coding DNA: TGTGCCAGCAGTCTTAACCCATGGACAGCTCCAGGGTCCGAGCAGTACTTC.

This clonotype was counted only a few times. The chain uses TRBV7-6 and TRBJ2-7; 11 nucleotides agree with TRBD2. J gave up 5 bases and V 5 bases, and 14 bases lay outside the gene matches. CDR1 SGHVS and CDR2 FNYEAQ come from the germline V gene. The length of the CDR3 is 17 residues. The CDR3 DNA reads TGTGCCAGCAGCGCCGACATAGCGGGAGGGCTTCTCAACGAGCAGTACTTC. The encoded protein is CASSADIAGGLLNEQYF.

The chain couples TRBV24-1 to TRBJ2-2; 9 bases fit TRBD1. V was clipped by 7 bases and J by 7 bases; unmatched bases: 3. The CDR3 consists of 13 residues. Germline V gene sequence: CDR1 KGHDR, CDR2 SFDVKD. The CDR3 sequence: CATSGQGIGELFF. The DNA of the CDR3 is TGTGCCACCAGCGGACAGGGGATCGGGGAGCTGTTTTTT.

The chain employs TRBV3-1 and TRBJ2-7; D gene ambiguous. Judging by the DNA end, TRBJ2-5 fits better; the J call may be wrong. CDR3 size: 13 residues. CDR1 and CDR2 (germline): LGHDT, YNNKEL (reference sequence). CDR3 protein: CASSRNSKETQYF. In nucleotides, the CDR3 is TGTGCCAGCAGCCGGAACAGCAAAGAGACCCAGTACTTC.

The rearrangement links TRBV3-1 to TRBJ2-1; D is ambiguous. The CDR3 sequence is 15 residues long. Deletions cut 2 bases from V and 8 bases from J, with 16 bases between. Germline V gene lookup returns CDR1 LGHDT and CDR2 YNNKEL (reference sequence). DNA of the CDR3: TGTGCCAGCAGCCAACTGTCGGCTATCGGATATGAGCAGTTCTTC. It specifies CASSQLSAIGYEQFF.

The chain combines TRBV5-1 with TRBJ2-7, with D perhaps matching TRBD1 or TRBD2 (5 bases each). The CDR3 totals 16 residues. CDR1 and CDR2 from the germline V gene are SGHRS and YFSETQ. The germline V and J ends were trimmed by 3 bases and 1 base, with 17 bases remaining between them. The chain's CDR3 is CASSWDLRAGSYEQYF. CDR3 nucleotides: TGCGCCAGCAGCTGGGACCTCAGGGCTGGATCCTACGAGCAGTACTTC.

The DNA of the CDR3 is TGCGCCAGCGGCAGGATAGGCGGCACAGATACGCAGTATTTT. This codes for CASGRIGGTDTQYF. The chain has TRBV5-1 and TRBJ2-3; the D is unclear. The CDR3 spans 14 residues. Germline-derived CDR1 and CDR2 are SGHRS and YFSETQ. V lost 7 bases and J lost 1, with 13 bases in between. Full variable domain (outside the CDR3, taken from reference TRBV5-1 and TRBJ2-3): KAGVTQTPRYLIKTRGQQVTLSCSPISGHRSVSWYQQTPGQGLQFLFEYFSETQRNKGNFPGRFSGRQFSNSRSEMNVSTLELGDSALYLCASGRIGGTDTQYFGPGTRLTVL.

The chain joins TRBV5-1 to TRBJ2-1; D perhaps matches TRBD2 (5 bases). The CDR3 is 13 amino acids. V lost 1 base and J 10 bases, leaving 12 bases between the germline ends. Germline CDR1 reads SGHRS; CDR2 reads YFSETQ. The CDR3 DNA follows: TGCGCCAGCAGCTTGTCGCCGGGCGGGGAGCAGTTCTTC. This codes for CASSLSPGGEQFF.

This clonotype was found a few times. The V call is TRBV6-5, the J call TRBJ2-7; no clear D gene. The germline V gene encodes CDR1 MNHEY and CDR2 SVGAGI. The germline V and J ends were trimmed by 0 bases and 1 base, with 7 bases remaining between them. This CDR3 spans 14 amino acids. The CDR3 bases are TGTGCCAGCAGTTACTCGACGGATTCCTACGAGCAGTACTTC. It translates to CASSYSTDSYEQYF.

The rearrangement links TRBV28 to TRBJ1-5, with D perhaps matching TRBD1 (5 bases). The germline V and J ends were trimmed by 5 bases and 7 bases, with 21 bases remaining between them. This CDR3 region has 16 residues. CDR1 and CDR2 (germline): MDHEN, SYDVKM. This chain's CDR3 is CASSPTDQGLWQPQHF. The CDR3 DNA is TGTGCCAGCAGTCCCACCGACCAGGGCCTGTGGCAGCCCCAGCATTTT.

The V gene is TRBV21-1, the J gene TRBJ2-1; the table's TRBD1 call for D was not verified on the DNA. TRBV21-1 constitutes a pseudogene. The CDR3 contains 13 residues. DNA for the CDR3: TGTGCCAGCAGCCGGGCGGGGCGCAATGAGCAGTTCTTC. Its translation: CASSRAGRNEQFF.

This clonotype was observed a handful of times. V is TRBV12-3 or TRBV12-4 and J is TRBJ2-1, with TRBD2 matching over 9 bases. The length of the CDR3 is 17 residues. The V and J ends lost 8 bases and 5 bases, in that order; junction bases with no gene match: 16. This chain's CDR3 is CASGSWLGGRANNEQFF. The CDR3 DNA is TGTGCCAGCGGTAGTTGGTTGGGCGGGAGGGCTAACAATGAGCAGTTCTTC.

The genes are TRBV6-2 or TRBV6-3 and TRBJ2-7; 7 bases line up with TRBD2. The CDR3 length is 14 residues. The V segment lost 8 bases and the J segment 4 bases; nucleotides outside the gene matches: 11. In germline, CDR1 is MNHEY, CDR2 SVGEGT. The CDR3 protein is CASRGPGLRYEQYF. CDR3 nucleotides: TGTGCCAGCCGGGGACCGGGACTACGGTACGAGCAGTACTTC.

The genes are TRBV6-2 or TRBV6-3 and TRBJ2-4; 12 bases match TRBD2. The end of the DNA is better explained by TRBJ2-7, so the J call may be wrong. This CDR3 comprises 18 residues. Looked up from germline, CDR1 is MNHEY and CDR2 is SVGEGT. The CDR3 DNA follows: TGTGCCAGCAGTTACCTTGTCGGACTAGCGGGATTACCCTACGAGCAGTACTTC. This encodes CASSYLVGLAGLPYEQYF.

This clonotype turned up a few times. V is TRBV28 and J is TRBJ1-2; 7 nucleotides align to TRBD1. Germline CDR1 and CDR2: MDHEN and SYDVKM. The trim removed 4 bases at V and 1 base at J, leaving 6 bases unmatched. This CDR3 contains 15 residues. CDR3: CASSSQGRINYGYTF. The CDR3 DNA is TGTGCCAGCAGTTCACAGGGGAGAATTAACTATGGCTACACCTTC.

This clonotype was observed a handful of times. This sequence joins TRBV29-1 and TRBJ2-7, with a weak D call TRBD2 (7 bases). The CDR3 loop spans 15 amino acids. V was pared by 2 bases and J by 3 bases, with 17 bases between. Germline-derived CDR1 and CDR2 are SQVTM and ANQGSEA. The CDR3 region has the DNA TGCAGCGTTGAACGGGGGGAGGACAGTGGCTACGAGCAGTACTTC. The encoded protein is CSVERGEDSGYEQYF.

This clonotype showed up just a few times. The rearrangement uses TRBV7-9 and TRBJ2-3; no clear D. The V gene lost 0 bases and the J gene lost 6 bases, with 13 bases spanning the gap. Per germline, CDR1 SEHNR and CDR2 FQNEAQ (reference sequence). This CDR3 is 15 amino acids long. The CDR3 is CASSLAGRPMDTQYF. CDR3 coding DNA: TGTGCCAGCAGCTTAGCGGGCAGGCCTATGGATACGCAGTATTTT. The full variable domain, completed using reference TRBV7-9 and TRBJ2-3, is DTGVSQNPRHKITKRGQNVTFRCDPISEHNRLYWYRQTLGQGPEFLTYFQNEAQLEKSRLLSDRFSAERPKGSFSTLEIQRTEQGDSAMYLCASSLAGRPMDTQYFGPGTRLTVL.

The chain joins TRBV24-1 to TRBJ2-4; the D gene is possibly TRBD1 (5 bases). V lost 0 bases to trimming and J lost 11 bases, with 7 bases between them. In germline, CDR1 is KGHDR, CDR2 SFDVKD. The CDR3 is 12 amino acids. The CDR3 nucleotides are TGTGCCACCAGTGATTTGAGGGGATTTCAGTACTTC. It yields the protein CATSDLRGFQYF.

The chain combines TRBV20-1 with TRBJ2-5, with D perhaps TRBD1 or TRBD2 (6 bases each). Germline V gene lookup returns CDR1 DFQATT and CDR2 SNEGSKA (reference sequence). Trimming took off 0 bases at V and 11 bases at J, with 16 bases between the two ends. This CDR3 spans 13 amino acids. CDR3 DNA sequence: TGCAGTGCTAGAGACAGGGGAATCCGGGAGCAGTACTTC. Translating it yields CSARDRGIREQYF.

A note on this clonotype: At one end the junction does not follow the germline gene, possibly because of a read error. This CDR3 is CASSSSGWPFSGANILTF. CDR3 bases: TGTGCCAGCAGTTCCTCAGGGTGGCCTTTCTCTGGGGCCAACATCCTGACTTTC. The J gene is TRBJ2-6, the V gene TRBV6-5, with D possibly matching TRBD1 (5 bases). The CDR3 has 18 amino acids. Germline values: CDR1 MNHEY, CDR2 SVGAGI.

This clonotype has a handful of counts. V gene TRBV20-1 combines with J gene TRBJ2-1; 9 bases fit TRBD1. The V and J ends lost 1 base and 5 bases, in that order; junction bases with no gene match: 3. This CDR3 spans 14 amino acids. Germline V gives CDR1 DFQATT, CDR2 SNEGSKA (reference sequence). CDR3 sequence reads: CSARGDRVNNEQFF. CDR3 in DNA: TGCAGTGCTAGAGGGGACAGGGTCAACAATGAGCAGTTCTTC.